These 17 T cell receptor beta chains were sequenced from one sample in a study of regulatory T cells in long-lasting Graves disease (dated by TCRdb to the early 2020s). The sample's time point label, in plain terms: newly diagnosed GD, antithyroid drugs for less than 3 months. RNA was extracted from PBMCs in TRIzol for both TCR sequencing and RNA sequencing. The library was prepared using multiplex PCR. The sample was run on an Illumina HiSeq 4000. To build TCR beta libraries, CDR3 regions were amplified by Arm-PCR using iRepertoire HTBI primers. The public reads were reanalyzed by TCRdb: fastp trimming at Q25, MiXCR alignment, in-frame beta chains only. Each CDR3 protein gets just one entry, which takes the most common genes and DNA from the rows behind it. The sample table records fewer than 350,000 distinct CDR3 sequences; about 20% of these occur just once. The top ten clones comprise more than 35% of the sample.

The sequences come from peripheral blood mononuclear cells (PBMCs), collected at new diagnosis, from a patient treated with antithyroid drugs. These receptors all come from a female donor with Graves disease.

As to this clonotype: This likely came from a read error, as a far larger clone is one base away. This rearrangement joins TRBV2 to TRBJ2-5; perhaps TRBD2 as D (6 bases). The germline V gene has CDR1 SNHLY and CDR2 FYNNEI. The CDR3 is 13 residues long. The V gene lost 8 bases and the J gene lost 11 bases, with 21 bases spanning the gap. In DNA form, the CDR3 reads TGTGCCAGCGCCCTAGCGTCCTACAATGAGCAGTACTTC. It yields the protein CASALASYNEQYF.

This clonotype appeared a few times. A much bigger clone sits one base away, suggesting this may be a read error. The V gene is TRBV24-1, the J gene TRBJ2-1, with no clear D. This CDR3 is 13 amino acids long. Germline loops: CDR1 KGHDR, CDR2 SFDVKD. With 4 bases removed from V and 4 bases from J, the gap between germline ends came to 7 bases. DNA of the CDR3: TGTGCCACCAGTGAGGGCAGGTACAATGAGCAGTTCTTC. Translating it yields CATSEGRYNEQFF.

In this sample, this clonotype turned up a few times. It may be a read error: a sequence one base away is much more abundant. The chain couples TRBV6-2 or TRBV6-3 to TRBJ2-3, with TRBD2 matching over 10 bases. The CDR3 consists of 14 residues. Trimming at V came to 5 bases and at J to 3 bases, leaving 2 bases not matched to a gene. In germline, CDR1 is MNHEY, CDR2 SVGEGT. CDR3 DNA sequence: TGTGCCAGCAGTGAACTAGCGGGAACAGATACGCAGTATTTT. It is translated as CASSELAGTDTQYF.

This clonotype was seen many times. The CDR3 loop is CASSQDWASASSYNEQFF. For the CDR3, the DNA is TGTGCCAGCAGCCAAGATTGGGCTAGCGCGAGCTCCTACAATGAGCAGTTCTTC. V is TRBV3-1 and J is TRBJ2-1; possibly TRBD2 for D (6 bases). The CDR3 consists of 18 residues. The V end was cut by 0 bases, the J end by 0 bases, with 15 bases between. The germline gives CDR1 LGHDT, CDR2 YNNKEL (reference sequence).

This clonotype was seen at least ten times. The chain recombines TRBV13 with TRBJ1-1, with no clear D. The germline V and J ends were trimmed by 5 bases and 4 bases, with 11 bases remaining between them. The length of the CDR3 is 13 residues. Germline V gene data show CDR1 as PRHDT and CDR2 as FYEKMQ (reference sequence). The CDR3 region has the DNA TGTGCCAGCAGCCCGTACAGAGGCACTGAAGCTTTCTTT. Encoded protein: CASSPYRGTEAFF.

The chain joins TRBV30 to TRBJ1-6; D remains unclear. Per the germline V gene, CDR1 is GTSNPN and CDR2 is SVGIG (reference sequence). The CDR3 spans 14 residues. Trimming cost V 2 bases and J 18 bases, with 23 bases left between them. In DNA form, the CDR3 reads TGTGCCTGGAGTAAGGAGAGCTTCCATTCACCACGCCACTTT. It translates to CAWSKESFHSPRHF.

This clonotype has a handful of counts. CDR3 DNA sequence: TGCGCCAGCAGCTTCCCGGGACTAGCGGGCCCCGGCTCCTTTGAGACCCAGTACTTC. This encodes CASSFPGLAGPGSFETQYF. The chain employs TRBV5-1 and TRBJ2-5; TRBD2 aligns across 12 bases. V gave up 2 bases and J gave up 5 bases; unmatched junction bases: 16. Germline lookup yields CDR1 SGHRS and CDR2 YFSETQ. The CDR3 sequence is 19 residues long. The full variable domain, rest sourced from reference TRBV5-1 and TRBJ2-5, is KAGVTQTPRYLIKTRGQQVTLSCSPISGHRSVSWYQQTPGQGLQFLFEYFSETQRNKGNFPGRFSGRQFSNSRSEMNVSTLELGDSALYLCASSFPGLAGPGSFETQYFGPGTRLLVL.

This clonotype came up a few times. The chain couples TRBV19 to TRBJ2-2; D call uncertain. V lost 4 bases and J 2 bases, leaving 5 bases between the germline ends. This CDR3 region has 13 residues. Germline lookup yields CDR1 LNHDA and CDR2 SQIVND (reference sequence). The DNA for the CDR3 is TGTGCCAGTAGTAAGGCCAACACCGGGGAGCTGTTTTTT. Its translation is CASSKANTGELFF.

This clonotype was counted many times. The V gene is TRBV30, the J gene TRBJ1-1, with a tentative D call TRBD1 (5 bases). V lost 0 bases and J 1 base, leaving 12 bases between the germline ends. The CDR3 is 15 amino acids. Germline V gene lookup returns CDR1 GTSNPN and CDR2 SVGIG (reference sequence). This CDR3 reads CAWSVPWGRNTEAFF. The CDR3, as DNA: TGTGCCTGGAGTGTACCCTGGGGCCGGAACACTGAAGCTTTCTTT. Filled out from reference TRBV30 and TRBJ1-1, the complete variable domain reads SQTIHQWPATLVQPVGSPLSLECTVEGTSNPNLYWYRQAAGRGLQLLFYSVGIGQISSEVPQNLSASRPQDRQFILSSKKLLLSDSGFYLCAWSVPWGRNTEAFFGQGTRLTVV.

This clonotype was seen ten or more times. This chain links TRBV20-1 with TRBJ2-7; no definite D call. The CDR3 runs 11 residues. Germline CDR1 is DFQATT and CDR2 is SNEGSKA (reference sequence). Trimming cost V 3 bases and J 0 bases, with 3 bases left between them. The CDR3 DNA reads as TGCAGTGCTAGCGTCTCCTACGAGCAGTACTTC. Protein: CSASVSYEQYF.

This clonotype was recorded many times. The J gene is TRBJ2-7, the V gene TRBV6-1; 9 bases are shared with TRBD2. From germline, CDR1 is MNHNS and CDR2 SASEGT. This CDR3 is built from 13 residues. Trimming took 7 bases from V and 2 from J; bases not matched to a gene: 3. CDR3 sequence: CASKTSGAYEQYF. In DNA form, the CDR3 reads TGTGCCAGCAAGACTAGCGGAGCCTACGAGCAGTACTTC.

In this sample, this clonotype turned up many times. The chain couples TRBV5-1 to TRBJ2-2, with TRBD2 as a possible D gene (6 bases). Trimming removed 4 bases from V and 0 bases from J, with 10 bases in between. The CDR3 is made up of 15 amino acids. Germline loops: CDR1 SGHRS, CDR2 YFSETQ. CDR3 in DNA: TGCGCCAGCAGCCATAGCGGAGCGAACACCGGGGAGCTGTTTTTT. Its translation is CASSHSGANTGELFF.

This clonotype was counted many times. The chain links TRBV20-1 to TRBJ2-7, with 9 nucleotides matching TRBD2. Germline loops: CDR1 DFQATT, CDR2 SNEGSKA (reference sequence). The trim removed 0 bases at V and 0 bases at J, leaving 9 bases unmatched. The length of the CDR3 is 17 residues. CDR3 sequence: CSAREQAGGLSSYEQYF. CDR3 bases: TGCAGTGCTAGAGAACAAGCGGGAGGTTTAAGCTCCTACGAGCAGTACTTC.

This clonotype has at least ten counts. The chain recombines TRBV6-2 or TRBV6-3 with TRBJ2-5; D gene ambiguous. V lost 6 bases and J 5 bases, leaving 10 bases between the germline ends. The CDR3 sequence is 12 residues long. Germline CDR1 and CDR2: MNHEY and SVGEGT. The CDR3 region is CASRDLVETQYF. CDR3 nucleotides: TGTGCCAGCAGAGACTTAGTGGAGACCCAGTACTTC.

The chain combines TRBV30 with TRBJ2-7, with 7 bases lining up with TRBD2. V shed 4 bases and J 6 bases; nucleotides not matched to a gene: 6. Germline V lookup: CDR1 GTSNPN, CDR2 SVGIG (reference sequence). The CDR3 covers 12 residues. DNA of the CDR3: TGTGCCTGGACTACTAGCGAACTCGAGCAGTACTTC. Its protein product is CAWTTSELEQYF.

This clonotype was observed many times. The rearrangement links TRBV28 to TRBJ2-1, with D perhaps TRBD2 (6 bases). The ends were cut back, 3 bases at V and 10 bases at J, with 19 bases in the middle. The CDR3 runs to 15 residues. Germline CDR1 MDHEN, CDR2 SYDVKM. The CDR3 sequence: CASSFGLAMRGEQFF. DNA of the CDR3: TGTGCCAGCAGTTTCGGGCTAGCGATGAGAGGGGAGCAGTTCTTC.

The gene calls are TRBV6-5 and TRBJ2-7, with D possibly TRBD1 on 6 matching bases. Germline CDR1 reads MNHEY; CDR2 reads SVGAGI. Trimming cost V 0 bases and J 4 bases, with 13 bases left between them. The CDR3 extends over 15 amino acids. The CDR3 loop is CASSYSGASRYEQYF. CDR3 sequence (DNA): TGTGCCAGCAGTTACTCGGGGGCTAGCCGATACGAGCAGTACTTC.